This is a list of T cell receptor beta chains from one sample in a study of T-cell memory formation after mild COVID-19. One entry per CDR3 protein, called by TCRdb with MiXCR from the 5' RACE reads. The data show 140,000 to 150,000 distinct CDR3 sequences, less than 20% seen once. The specimen sequenced was PBMCs or a T cell subset sorted from them (not recorded which). The origin of the receptors is an adult woman who had mild COVID-19 (a few samples of this study predate the infection). Cell type and time point are not known. The CDR3 runs from the conserved cysteine through the conserved F or W. The D gene is left open where the match is weak. Clone size appears in some rows only: once, few, many, or a class for an expanded clone.

d_call	v_call	j_call	clone_size	cdr3_aa	cdr3_nt
TRBD2	TRBV6-5	TRBJ2-2	NA	CASKASGNTGELFF	TGTGCCAGCAAAGCTAGCGGGAACACCGGGGAGCTGTTTTTT
NA	TRBV29-1	TRBJ2-4	NA	CSVEPGLHQTIQYF	TGCAGCGTTGAACCGGGACTGCACCAAACCATTCAGTACTTC
NA	TRBV12-3/TRBV12-4	TRBJ1-1	few	CASSLVGGDTEAFF	TGTGCCAGCAGTTTAGTGGGGGGGGACACTGAAGCTTTCTTT
TRBD2	TRBV7-6	TRBJ2-3	many	CASSSQLAGAEQYF	TGTGCCAGCAGCTCCCAACTAGCGGGAGCAGAGCAGTATTTT
NA	TRBV20-1	TRBJ2-7	NA	CSALDSSYEQYF	TGCAGTGCGCTCGACAGCTCCTACGAGCAGTACTTC
NA	TRBV3-1	TRBJ1-2	NA	CASSLEFGYGYTF	TGTGCCAGCAGCCTCGAGTTCGGATATGGCTACACCTTC
TRBD1	TRBV12-3/TRBV12-4	TRBJ2-2	few	CASSSDRGYTGELFF	TGTGCCAGCAGTTCAGACAGGGGATACACCGGGGAGCTGTTTTTT
TRBD1	TRBV12-3/TRBV12-4	TRBJ2-4	NA	CASSPTGTGDIQYF	TGTGCCAGCAGTCCGACCGGGACAGGGGACATTCAGTACTTC
NA	TRBV7-8	TRBJ1-1	few	CASSLMRANTEAFF	TGTGCCAGCAGCTTAATGCGGGCCAACACTGAAGCTTTCTTT
TRBD2	TRBV9	TRBJ2-5	NA	CASSVLPSGGAGLQETQYF	TGTGCCAGCAGCGTTCTTCCTAGCGGGGGGGCCGGTTTGCAAGAGACCCAGTACTTC
NA	TRBV5-1	TRBJ1-1	few	CASSIGNTEAFF	TGCGCCAGCAGTATAGGGAACACTGAAGCTTTCTTT
NA	TRBV7-2	TRBJ2-7	NA	CASSPAPRGNYEQYF	TGTGCCAGCAGTCCAGCCCCCAGGGGTAACTACGAGCAGTACTTC
NA	TRBV5-1	TRBJ2-1	few	CASSPDAHSVYNEQFF	TGCGCCAGCAGCCCGGACGCACACTCCGTCTACAATGAGCAGTTCTTC
NA	TRBV20-1	TRBJ1-2	NA	CSARAYREFYGYTF	TGCAGTGCTAGAGCTTACAGGGAATTCTATGGCTACACCTTC
NA	TRBV5-6	TRBJ1-2	few	CASSLSGVAYGYTF	TGTGCCAGCAGCTTGTCTGGGGTAGCCTATGGCTACACCTTC
NA	TRBV5-1	TRBJ2-2	NA	CASSLVTGLAAGELFF	TGCGCCAGCAGCTTGGTAACCGGGTTGGCCGCCGGGGAGCTGTTTTTT
NA	TRBV5-1	TRBJ2-2	few	CASSRSGDGELFF	TGCGCCAGCAGCCGATCTGGGGACGGGGAGCTGTTTTTT
NA	TRBV7-2	TRBJ2-2	NA	CASSLGLGGNTGELFF	TGTGCCAGCAGCTTAGGGCTCGGGGGTAACACCGGGGAGCTGTTTTTT
NA	TRBV4-2	TRBJ2-1	NA	CASSQAVKLAGAEQFF	TGTGCCAGCAGCCAAGCCGTCAAGCTAGCTGGGGCTGAGCAGTTCTTC
NA	TRBV6-1	TRBJ2-7	NA	CASSEDRTYYEQYF	TGTGCCAGCAGTGAAGACAGGACCTACTACGAGCAGTACTTC
TRBD1	TRBV7-9	TRBJ1-1	NA	CASSYGQGSFEAFF	TGTGCCAGCAGCTACGGACAGGGCTCCTTTGAAGCTTTCTTT
TRBD1	TRBV10-3	TRBJ1-2	NA	CAISDQGQGYYGYTF	TGTGCCATCAGTGATCAGGGACAGGGGTACTATGGCTACACCTTC
NA	TRBV20-1	TRBJ1-1	few	CSAPPGHLMNTEAFF	TGCAGTGCTCCCCCTGGGCACCTTATGAACACTGAAGCTTTCTTT
TRBD2	TRBV12-3/TRBV12-4	TRBJ2-7	NA	CASSQSGRGSYEQYF	TGTGCCAGCAGTCAAAGCGGGAGGGGGTCCTACGAGCAGTACTTC
NA	TRBV21-1	TRBJ2-7	few	CASSSLGQARSYEQYF	TGTGCCAGCAGCAGCCTGGGACAGGCAAGGTCCTACGAGCAGTACTTC
NA	TRBV5-5	TRBJ2-3	few	CASSLEAATDTQYF	TGTGCCAGCAGCTTAGAGGCGGCCACAGATACGCAGTATTTT
TRBD2	TRBV6-2/TRBV6-3	TRBJ2-7	few	CASRNSGRAFYEQYF	TGTGCCAGCAGGAATAGCGGGAGGGCCTTTTACGAGCAGTACTTC
TRBD1	TRBV11-1	TRBJ1-1	NA	CASGRGQGYTEAFF	TGTGCCAGCGGGCGGGGACAGGGATACACTGAAGCTTTCTTT
NA	TRBV7-9	TRBJ1-1	few	CASSFGAIYTEAFF	TGTGCCAGCAGCTTTGGGGCAATATACACTGAAGCTTTCTTT
NA	TRBV29-1	TRBJ2-7	many	CSGGSHYEQYF	TGCAGCGGCGGCAGCCATTACGAGCAGTACTTC
NA	TRBV5-1	TRBJ1-1	NA	CASSLEGSRTSQAFF	TGCGCCAGCAGCTTGGAGGGGTCCAGAACCTCCCAAGCTTTCTTT
TRBD2	TRBV12-3/TRBV12-4	TRBJ2-5	NA	CASSLTGGQETQYF	TGTGCCAGCAGTTTAACGGGGGGCCAAGAGACCCAGTACTTC
NA	TRBV7-9	TRBJ2-1	NA	CASSSETVSYNEQFF	TGTGCCAGCAGCTCAGAGACAGTCTCCTACAATGAGCAGTTCTTC
TRBD1	TRBV6-1	TRBJ1-5	NA	CASSSEGALQPQHF	TGTGCCAGCAGCTCAGAGGGGGCTTTACAGCCCCAGCATTTT
NA	TRBV29-1	TRBJ2-1	NA	CSVESGMGTYNEQFF	TGCAGCGTTGAATCCGGGATGGGAACTTACAATGAGCAGTTCTTC
NA	TRBV15	TRBJ1-1	NA	CATSRDLAFVTEAFF	TGTGCCACCAGCAGAGATCTTGCATTTGTCACTGAAGCTTTCTTT
TRBD2	TRBV12-3/TRBV12-4	TRBJ2-5	NA	CASSLQTGGGETQYF	TGTGCCAGCAGTCTCCAAACGGGGGGTGGAGAGACCCAGTACTTC
NA	TRBV12-3/TRBV12-4	TRBJ2-7	few	CASAYSYEQYF	TGTGCCAGCGCCTACTCCTACGAGCAGTACTTC
NA	TRBV5-1	TRBJ1-1	few	CASSLKGQTVLTEAFF	TGCGCCAGCAGCTTGAAGGGACAAACAGTTCTCACTGAAGCTTTCTTT
NA	TRBV24-1	TRBJ2-3	NA	CATSDYHVTDTQYF	TGTGCCACCAGTGATTACCATGTCACAGATACGCAGTATTTT
NA	TRBV24-1	TRBJ1-4	NA	CATSQPGNEKLFF	TGTGCCACCAGCCAACCGGGGAATGAAAAACTGTTTTTT
NA	TRBV20-1	TRBJ1-5	NA	CSARDWSTGGNQPQHF	TGCAGTGCTAGAGATTGGAGCACAGGCGGCAATCAGCCCCAGCATTTT
NA	TRBV20-1	TRBJ2-7	many	CSAPLTGGGSYEQYF	TGCAGTGCCCCTCTGACAGGAGGGGGATCCTACGAGCAGTACTTC
TRBD2	TRBV3-1	TRBJ2-5	few	CASSLGAGLAGETQYF	TGTGCCAGCAGCCTTGGAGCGGGGCTAGCGGGAGAGACCCAGTACTTC
TRBD2	TRBV7-2	TRBJ2-1	NA	CASSLMPRESYNEQFF	TGTGCCAGCAGCTTAATGCCGCGGGAGAGTTACAATGAGCAGTTCTTC
NA	TRBV7-3	TRBJ1-2	NA	CASSQSGTSPWGYTF	TGTGCCAGCAGCCAGTCCGGGACATCCCCTTGGGGCTACACCTTC
NA	TRBV3-1	TRBJ1-3	many	CASSPSQVGSGNTIYF	TGTGCCAGCAGCCCGTCTCAGGTTGGGTCTGGAAACACCATATATTTT
TRBD1	TRBV10-3	TRBJ1-2	NA	CAISGQGKDYGYTF	TGTGCCATCAGTGGACAGGGGAAGGACTATGGCTACACCTTC
NA	TRBV6-1	TRBJ1-2	few	CASSESRGGYTF	TGTGCCAGCAGTGAATCCAGGGGTGGCTACACCTTC